This paragraph reports one T cell receptor (beta chain). Its antigen is as yet unknown. The method was immunoSEQ multiplex PCR; TCRdb's version includes in-frame clones alone and lacks a portion of them. This sample yields 350,000 to 450,000 clones, of which around 89% are seen a single time; 1.9% belongs to the top ten. Treatment in this sample: around 19 received Ad26.COV2.S at low or high dose, single or two shots; 5 received placebo; per-sample allocation not given. The samples date from day 63 after the first vaccine or placebo injection. Adults aged 18-55 years in Boston included the donor. Spike of the Wuhan-strain SARS-CoV-2 was expressed by an Ad26 vector, which formed the vaccine. V gave up 6 bases and J gave up 3 bases, with 21 bases separating them. The CDR3 totals 16 residues. The data were obtained in a study of Ad26.COV2.S vaccination and SARS-CoV-2 variants. Study-level results: Breadth, reportedly substantial, characterized the spike-specific CD8+ and CD4+ T cell responses after vaccination.

The genes are TRBV23-1 and TRBJ2-7; D ambiguous. TRBV23-1 belongs to the ORF category, with a function that is uncertain. The source was peripheral blood, collected in a trial of Ad26.COV2.S vaccine versus placebo. The receptor was isolated from a person between 18 and 65 years old who received the Ad26.COV2.S COVID-19 vaccine or a placebo. The CDR3 bases are TGCGCCAGCAGCCAAATTCGTAGAGAAGGATTCTACGAGCAGTACTTC. Amino acids: CASSQIRREGFYEQYF.